This entry lists 27 T cell receptor beta chains sequenced from one sample in a study of CD8 T cells in ankylosing spondylitis. MiXCR, applied by TCRdb to the 5' RACE reads, yields one record per CDR3 protein. The sample records approximately 350,000 distinct CDR3 sequences, 20% being singletons. Sequencing was performed on blood, either unsorted or a sorted T cell fraction (not recorded which). These receptor sequences come from a male donor with ankylosing spondylitis or in good health (not recorded which).

This clonotype was seen a few times. This chain joins TRBV5-6 and TRBJ2-7; TRBD1 agrees at 10 bases. The CDR3 is made up of 16 amino acids. V was pared by 0 bases and J by 6 bases, with 9 bases of the junction left unmatched. Germline loops: CDR1 SGHDT, CDR2 YYEEEE. CDR3 amino acids: CASSLVAGTGVGEQYF. The CDR3 DNA is TGTGCCAGCAGCTTGGTTGCCGGGACAGGGGTGGGCGAGCAGTACTTC. Looking up the rest from reference TRBV5-6 and TRBJ2-7 gives the full variable domain: DAGVTQSPTHLIKTRGQQVTLRCSPKSGHDTVSWYQQALGQGPQFIFQYYEEEERQRGNFPDRFSGHQFPNYSSELNVNALLLGDSALYLCASSLVAGTGVGEQYFGPGTRLTVT.

The chain combines TRBV25-1 with TRBJ1-2; D is unclear. This CDR3 has 13 residues. With 7 bases removed from V and 4 bases from J, the gap between germline ends came to 13 bases. Germline CDR1 and CDR2: MGHDK and SYGVNS. CDR3 region: CASTDTLRYGYTF. CDR3 sequence (DNA): TGTGCCAGCACTGACACCTTACGCTATGGCTACACCTTC.

The sample holds a few counts of this clonotype. V gene TRBV27 combines with J gene TRBJ2-1; TRBD2 agrees at 7 bases. The CDR3 extends over 16 amino acids. Germline CDR1 reads MNHEY; CDR2 reads SMNVEV (reference sequence). Trimming cost V 5 bases and J 8 bases; bases outside gene matches: 15. CDR3 in DNA: TGTGCCAGCAGTACCTCCGAGTCGGGGGGAGGTCATGAGCAGTTCTTC. Amino acids: CASSTSESGGGHEQFF.

This clonotype was seen more than once but under ten times. The V call is TRBV12-3 or TRBV12-4, the J call TRBJ2-7; D not resolved. The CDR3 length is 14 residues. V shed 6 bases and J shed 3 bases, with 15 bases lying between them. CDR3 in amino acids: CASRWSVRNYEQYF. CDR3 nucleotide sequence: TGTGCCAGCAGATGGAGCGTGAGAAACTACGAGCAGTACTTC.

This clonotype was detected a few times. The CDR3 nucleotides are TGCAGTGCTAGAGCCCGAGGGGCTGGCCTCGGTCTTAGTGAGCAGTTCTTC. This sequence encodes CSARARGAGLGLSEQFF. The chain is built from TRBV20-1 and TRBJ2-1; the D gene could be TRBD1 or TRBD2 (5 bases each). Germline CDR1 reads DFQATT; CDR2 reads SNEGSKA (reference sequence). V lost 1 base and J 9 bases, leaving 25 bases between the germline ends. The CDR3 totals 17 residues.

The chain carries TRBV12-3 or TRBV12-4 and TRBJ2-3, with 10 bases that match TRBD2. Losses at the gene ends were 5 bases for V and 5 bases for J; bases not matched to a gene: 10. The CDR3 is 16 amino acids. The CDR3 nucleotides read TGTGCCAGCAGTAAAGCGGGGGGGCCGCTGGGAGATACGCAGTATTTT. Translation: CASSKAGGPLGDTQYF.

This chain links TRBV12-3 or TRBV12-4 with TRBJ2-1; D is undetermined. This CDR3 contains 11 residues. With 0 bases removed from V and 10 bases from J, the gap between germline ends came to 4 bases. CDR3 DNA: TGTGCCAGCAGTTTAGCGCTAGAGCAGTTCTTC. Protein sequence: CASSLALEQFF.

This clonotype occurred a few times. The V and J genes are TRBV11-2 and TRBJ2-5, with a weak D call TRBD2 (6 bases). The CDR3 has 14 amino acids. Per germline, CDR1 SGHAT and CDR2 FQNNGV. V shed 0 bases and J shed 3 bases, with 8 bases lying between them. As DNA, the CDR3 is TGTGCCAGCAGCTTAGAGCGGGGAGAAGAGACCCAGTACTTC. It encodes CASSLERGEETQYF. Complete variable domain (other parts from reference TRBV11-2 and TRBJ2-5): EAGVAQSPRYKIIEKRQSVAFWCNPISGHATLYWYQQILGQGPKLLIQFQNNGVVDDSQLPKDRFSAERLKGVDSTLKIQPAKLEDSAVYLCASSLERGEETQYFGPGTRLLVL.

A few counts support this clonotype. V gene TRBV12-3 or TRBV12-4 combines with J gene TRBJ2-2; D call uncertain. This CDR3 comprises 13 residues. V lost 6 bases and J 1 base, leaving 6 bases between the germline ends. CDR3 protein: CASSHRNTGELFF. CDR3 bases: TGTGCCAGCAGCCACAGGAACACCGGGGAGCTGTTTTTT.

J is TRBJ2-1 and V is TRBV27; TRBD1 might be the D (5 bases). Germline V gene sequence: CDR1 MNHEY, CDR2 SMNVEV (reference sequence). The CDR3 contains 15 residues. Trimming cost V 1 base and J 10 bases, with 17 bases left between them. The CDR3 loop reads CASSLFNGLGREQFF. In DNA, the CDR3 is TGTGCCAGCAGTTTATTCAATGGCCTGGGGCGCGAGCAGTTCTTC.

This clonotype was seen a handful of times. The J gene is TRBJ2-7, the V gene TRBV5-1; the D call may be TRBD1 or TRBD2 (5 bases each). Germline lookup yields CDR1 SGHRS and CDR2 YFSETQ. The CDR3 is made up of 14 amino acids. V was pared by 4 bases and J by 7 bases, with 18 bases between. The CDR3 is CASSVAISGSEQYF. The CDR3 DNA sequence: TGCGCCAGCAGCGTAGCCATTTCAGGGAGTGAGCAGTACTTC.

This clonotype came up a few times. This rearrangement joins TRBV2 to TRBJ2-1; 7 bases agree with TRBD1. Unmatched junction bases numbered 5, after V lost 3 bases and J lost 0 bases. This CDR3 region has 16 residues. The germline gives CDR1 SNHLY, CDR2 FYNNEI. CDR3 nucleotides: TGTGCCAGCAGTGAGACGGGACAGTACTCCTACAATGAGCAGTTCTTC. Translation: CASSETGQYSYNEQFF.

This clonotype was seen repeatedly, ten times or more. This chain links TRBV29-1 with TRBJ2-5; a possible D gene is TRBD2 (6 bases). The CDR3 loop spans 16 amino acids. Germline V lookup: CDR1 SQVTM, CDR2 ANQGSEA. The V and J ends lost 3 bases and 0 bases respectively, with 17 bases between them. Here the CDR3 reads CSVEWFRRENQETQYF. In DNA, the CDR3 is TGCAGCGTTGAGTGGTTTAGGAGGGAGAACCAAGAGACCCAGTACTTC. The full variable domain, with the rest looked up from reference TRBV29-1 and TRBJ2-5, is SAVISQKPSRDICQRGTSLTIQCQVDSQVTMMFWYRQQPGQSLTLIATANQGSEATYESGFVIDKFPISRPNLTFSTLTVSNMSPEDSSIYLCSVEWFRRENQETQYFGPGTRLLVL.

A few counts support this clonotype. The CDR3 loop is CASGGQTISGANVLTF. DNA of the CDR3: TGTGCCAGCGGTGGACAGACTATCTCTGGGGCCAACGTCCTGACTTTC. This rearrangement joins TRBV6-1 to TRBJ2-6; D perhaps matches TRBD1 (6 bases). This CDR3 has 16 residues. Trimming took 8 bases from V and 0 from J, leaving 14 bases between them. The germline V gene encodes CDR1 MNHNS and CDR2 SASEGT.

This clonotype was picked up a small number of times. V usage is TRBV12-3 or TRBV12-4 and J usage is TRBJ1-6, with TRBD1 matching 7 bases. The V gene end was trimmed by 6 bases and the J gene end by 10 bases; junction bases not matched to a gene: 9. The CDR3 is 14 residues long. The CDR3 loop reads CASRQTGFGSPLHF. The CDR3 nucleotides are TGTGCCAGCAGACAGACAGGGTTCGGATCACCCCTCCACTTT.

This sequence joins TRBV12-3 or TRBV12-4 and TRBJ2-7; tentatively, D is TRBD1 (6 bases). V was clipped by 2 bases and J by 3 bases, with 14 bases between them. The CDR3 length is 15 residues. The DNA for the CDR3 is TGTGCCAGCAGTTTACAAGGACAGAGCTTCTACGAGCAGTACTTC. Protein product: CASSLQGQSFYEQYF.

This clonotype was found a few times. The rearrangement uses TRBV11-2 and TRBJ2-1; a possible D gene is TRBD1 (6 bases). CDR1 is SGHAT, CDR2 FQNNGV, per germline. Deletions cut 1 base from V and 10 bases from J, with 11 bases between. This CDR3 is 13 amino acids long. In DNA, the CDR3 is TGTGCCAGCAGCTTAGGGACAGTCCCGGAGCAGTTCTTC. Protein: CASSLGTVPEQFF.

At least ten counts were recorded for this clonotype. The chain recombines TRBV6-2 or TRBV6-3 with TRBJ2-1; TRBD2 aligns across 10 bases. The CDR3 contains 20 residues. The germline V gene has CDR1 MNHEY and CDR2 SVGEGT. The trim removed 2 bases at V and 0 bases at J, leaving 13 bases unmatched. The CDR3 DNA reads as TGTGCCAGCAGTTACGAGGAAGCGGGGGGGCCCTTGAGCTCCTACAATGAGCAGTTCTTC. Protein: CASSYEEAGGPLSSYNEQFF.

This clonotype was seen at least ten times. The chain employs TRBV7-9 and TRBJ2-5, with D unresolved. Germline V gene data show CDR1 as SEHNR and CDR2 as FQNEAQ (reference sequence). The CDR3 sequence is 11 residues long. Trimming took 6 bases from V and 5 from J, leaving 7 bases between them. CDR3 coding DNA: TGTGCCAGCAGTTTGGCGGAGACCCAGTACTTC. Translation: CASSLAETQYF.

V usage is TRBV29-1 and J usage is TRBJ2-3; 7 bases agree with TRBD1. Per the germline V gene, CDR1 is SQVTM and CDR2 is ANQGSEA. This CDR3 is 16 amino acids long. The J segment lost 2 bases and the V segment lost 7 bases, leaving 15 bases of the junction unmatched. In nucleotides, the CDR3 is TGCAGCGGTGAGGGACGGGACAGAGAACTCACAGATACGCAGTATTTT. It specifies CSGEGRDRELTDTQYF.

The V and J genes are TRBV9 and TRBJ1-2; D possibly corresponds to TRBD1 (5 bases). V gave up 4 bases and J gave up 3 bases, with 16 bases separating them. Germline V lookup: CDR1 SGDLS, CDR2 YYNGEE. The CDR3 totals 15 residues. CDR3 protein: CASSLSTGTDYGYTF. CDR3 coding DNA: TGTGCCAGCAGCCTCTCCACCGGGACGGACTATGGCTACACCTTC.

The chain recombines TRBV19 with TRBJ2-1; the D gene is possibly TRBD1 (6 bases). The CDR3 runs 16 residues. Germline-derived CDR1 and CDR2 are LNHDA and SQIVND (reference sequence). V was pared by 0 bases and J by 2 bases, with 11 bases between. DNA of the CDR3: TGTGCCAGTAGTATAGATTTCGGGACAACCTACAATGAGCAGTTCTTC. This gives the protein CASSIDFGTTYNEQFF. The complete variable domain, with remaining parts taken from reference TRBV19 and TRBJ2-1, reads DGGITQSPKYLFRKEGQNVTLSCEQNLNHDAMYWYRQDPGQGLRLIYYSQIVNDFQKGDIAEGYSVSREKKESFPLTVTSAQKNPTAFYLCASSIDFGTTYNEQFFGPGTRLTVL.

This clonotype was counted between two and nine times. The chain recombines TRBV5-5 with TRBJ2-3; tentatively, D is TRBD2 (6 bases). Germline-derived CDR1 and CDR2 are SGHKS and YYEKEE (reference sequence). This CDR3 is built from 15 residues. Trimming took 0 bases from V and 5 from J, leaving 13 bases between them. The DNA of the CDR3 is TGTGCCAGCAGCTTGGCTAGCGCGGAGGAAGATACGCAGTATTTT. Protein product: CASSLASAEEDTQYF.

This clonotype was seen more than once but under ten times. The genes are TRBV5-1 and TRBJ1-1; 7 bases map to TRBD1. Germline V gene data show CDR1 as SGHRS and CDR2 as YFSETQ. The CDR3 is made up of 15 amino acids. Germline trimming cut 2 bases from V and 2 bases from J; bases unmatched to any gene: 6. CDR3 DNA: TGCGCCAGCAGCTTTTACGGGACAGACAACACTGAAGCTTTCTTT. Amino acid sequence: CASSFYGTDNTEAFF.

The chain joins TRBV9 to TRBJ2-1; D may correspond to TRBD1 or TRBD2 (5 bases each). Germline CDR1 reads SGDLS; CDR2 reads YYNGEE. Trimming cost V 0 bases and J 2 bases, with 9 bases left between them. CDR3 length: 15 amino acids. CDR3 bases: TGTGCCAGCAGCGTAGCGGGACCTACCTACAATGAGCAGTTCTTC. Translating gives CASSVAGPTYNEQFF.

The table lists this clonotype with a few counts. This chain links TRBV2 with TRBJ2-7, with D maybe TRBD1 (6 bases). CDR1 and CDR2 from the germline V gene are SNHLY and FYNNEI. V lost 7 bases, J lost 1 base, and 11 bases lay in between. The CDR3 consists of 13 residues. In nucleotides, the CDR3 is TGTGCCAGCACCCCGGGGACATCCTACGAGCAGTACTTC. It encodes CASTPGTSYEQYF.

This chain connects TRBV9 to TRBJ2-1; D is undetermined. Germline loops: CDR1 SGDLS, CDR2 YYNGEE. Trimming took 3 bases from V and 0 from J, leaving 13 bases between them. The CDR3 covers 16 residues. In nucleotides, the CDR3 is TGTGCCAGCAGCGGGACGACTGCGAGCTCCTACAATGAGCAGTTCTTC. It specifies CASSGTTASSYNEQFF.